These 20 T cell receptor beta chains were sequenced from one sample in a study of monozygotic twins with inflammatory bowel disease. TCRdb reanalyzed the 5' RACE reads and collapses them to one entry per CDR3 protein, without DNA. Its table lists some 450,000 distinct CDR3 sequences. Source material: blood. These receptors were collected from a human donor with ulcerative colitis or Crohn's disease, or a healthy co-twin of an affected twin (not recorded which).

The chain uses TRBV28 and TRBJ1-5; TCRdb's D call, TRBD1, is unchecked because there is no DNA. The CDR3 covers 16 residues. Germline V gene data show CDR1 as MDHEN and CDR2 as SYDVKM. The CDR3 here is CASRGGGRGGNQPQHF.

CDR3: CATSRPAYEQYF. V and J are TRBV15 and TRBJ2-7. The CDR3 is 12 amino acids. Germline V gene lookup returns CDR1 LNHNV and CDR2 YYDKDF (reference sequence). The full variable domain, completed using reference TRBV15 and TRBJ2-7, is DAMVIQNPRYQVTQFGKPVTLSCSQTLNHNVMYWYQQKSSQAPKLLFHYYDKDFNNEADTPDNFQSRRPNTSFCFLDIRSPGLGDTAMYLCATSRPAYEQYFGPGTRLTVT.

This chain's CDR3 is CAISGQGPRDTTF. V and J are TRBV10-3 and TRBJ1-2. The CDR3 sequence is 13 residues long. Germline V CDR1 and CDR2: ENHRY, SYGVKD.

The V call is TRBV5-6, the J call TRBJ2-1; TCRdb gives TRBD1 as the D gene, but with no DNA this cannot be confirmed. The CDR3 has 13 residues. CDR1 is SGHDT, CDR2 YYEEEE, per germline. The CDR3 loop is CASSLRGWSEQFF.

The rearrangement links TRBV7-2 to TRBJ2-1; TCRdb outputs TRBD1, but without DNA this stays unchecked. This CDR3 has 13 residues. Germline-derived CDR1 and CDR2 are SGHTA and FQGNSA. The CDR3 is CASSLEGAYEQFF.

CDR3 residues: CASSGLDQYEQYF. The rearrangement links TRBV28 to TRBJ2-7; absent DNA, TCRdb's TRBD2 call cannot be checked. The CDR3 sequence is 13 residues long. From germline, CDR1 is MDHEN and CDR2 SYDVKM.

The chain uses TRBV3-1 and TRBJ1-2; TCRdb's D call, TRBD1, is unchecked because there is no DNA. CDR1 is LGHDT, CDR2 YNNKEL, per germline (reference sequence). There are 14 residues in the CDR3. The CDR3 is CASSSRGVSYGYTF.

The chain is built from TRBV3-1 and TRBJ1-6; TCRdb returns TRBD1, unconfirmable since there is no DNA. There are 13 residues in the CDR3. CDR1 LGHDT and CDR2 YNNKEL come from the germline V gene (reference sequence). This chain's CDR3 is CASSPDTANPLHF.

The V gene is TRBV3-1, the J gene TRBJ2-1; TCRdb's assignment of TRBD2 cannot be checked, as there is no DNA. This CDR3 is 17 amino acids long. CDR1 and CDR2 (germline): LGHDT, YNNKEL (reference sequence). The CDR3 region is CASSQTSGTLAHNEQFF.

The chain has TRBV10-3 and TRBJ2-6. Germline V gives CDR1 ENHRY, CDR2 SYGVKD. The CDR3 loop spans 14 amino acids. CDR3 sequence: CAISESSGANVLTF.

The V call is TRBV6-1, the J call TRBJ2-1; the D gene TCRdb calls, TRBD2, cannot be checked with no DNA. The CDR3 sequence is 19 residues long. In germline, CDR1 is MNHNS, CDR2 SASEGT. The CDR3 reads CASSEIGPGLAGGLGEQFF.

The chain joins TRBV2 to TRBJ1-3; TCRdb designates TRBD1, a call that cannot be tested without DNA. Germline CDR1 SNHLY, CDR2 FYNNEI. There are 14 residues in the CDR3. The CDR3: CASSGPVSGNTIYF.

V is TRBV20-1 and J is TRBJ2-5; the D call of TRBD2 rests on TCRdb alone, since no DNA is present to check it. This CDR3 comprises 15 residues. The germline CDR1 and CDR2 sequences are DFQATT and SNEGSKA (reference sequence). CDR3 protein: CSALPGLADQETQYF.

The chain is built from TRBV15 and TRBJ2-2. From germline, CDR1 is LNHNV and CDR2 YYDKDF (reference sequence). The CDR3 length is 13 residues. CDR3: CATSRVDTGELFF. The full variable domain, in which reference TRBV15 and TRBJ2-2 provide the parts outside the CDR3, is DAMVIQNPRYQVTQFGKPVTLSCSQTLNHNVMYWYQQKSSQAPKLLFHYYDKDFNNEADTPDNFQSRRPNTSFCFLDIRSPGLGDTAMYLCATSRVDTGELFFGEGSRLTVL.

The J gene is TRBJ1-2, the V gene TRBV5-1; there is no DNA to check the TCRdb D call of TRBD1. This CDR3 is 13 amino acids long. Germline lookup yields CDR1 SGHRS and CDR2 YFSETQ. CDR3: CASSIDRVSGYTF.

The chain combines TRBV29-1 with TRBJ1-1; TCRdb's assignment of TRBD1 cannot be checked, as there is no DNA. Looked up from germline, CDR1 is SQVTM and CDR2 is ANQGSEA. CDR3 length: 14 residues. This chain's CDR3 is CSVTTGGRGTEAFF.

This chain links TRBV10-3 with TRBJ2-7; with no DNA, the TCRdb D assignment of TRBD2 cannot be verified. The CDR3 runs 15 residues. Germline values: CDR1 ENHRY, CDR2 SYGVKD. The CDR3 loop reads CAISDYGTSEYEQYF.

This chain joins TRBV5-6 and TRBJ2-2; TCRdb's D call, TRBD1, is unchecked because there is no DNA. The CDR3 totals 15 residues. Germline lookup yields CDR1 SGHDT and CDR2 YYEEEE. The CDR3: CASSFLGAHTGELFF.

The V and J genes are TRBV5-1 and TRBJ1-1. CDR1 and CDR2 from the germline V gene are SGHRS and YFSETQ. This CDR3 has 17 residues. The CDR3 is CASSLMSGPTGGTEAFF.

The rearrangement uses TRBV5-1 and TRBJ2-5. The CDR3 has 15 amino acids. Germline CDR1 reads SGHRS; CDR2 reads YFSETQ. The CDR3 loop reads CASSLGTVLQETQYF.